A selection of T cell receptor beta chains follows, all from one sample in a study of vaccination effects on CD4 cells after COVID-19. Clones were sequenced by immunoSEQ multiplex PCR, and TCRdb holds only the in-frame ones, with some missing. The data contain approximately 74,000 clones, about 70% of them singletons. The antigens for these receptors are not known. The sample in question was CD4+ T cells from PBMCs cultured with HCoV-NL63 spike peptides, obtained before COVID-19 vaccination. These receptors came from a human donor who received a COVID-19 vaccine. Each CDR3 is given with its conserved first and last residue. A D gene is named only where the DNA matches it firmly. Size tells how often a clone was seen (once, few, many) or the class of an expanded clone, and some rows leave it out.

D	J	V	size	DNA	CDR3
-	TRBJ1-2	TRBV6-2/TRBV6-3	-	TGTGCCAGCAGTTCCTACAGGGAGTTGGACTATGGCTACACCTTC	CASSSYRELDYGYTF
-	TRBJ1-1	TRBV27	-	TGTGCCAGCCGAGAGAGGAACACTGAAGCTTTCTTT	CASRERNTEAFF
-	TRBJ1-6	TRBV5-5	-	TGTGCCAGCAGCTTGGCCGGCAATTCACCCCTCCACTTT	CASSLAGNSPLHF
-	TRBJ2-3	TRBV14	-	TGTGCCAGCAGCCAAGGCTTCGGAGATACGCAGTATTTT	CASSQGFGDTQYF
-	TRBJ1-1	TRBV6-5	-	TGTGCCAGCAGTCACAGCATGAACACTGAAGCTTTCTTT	CASSHSMNTEAFF
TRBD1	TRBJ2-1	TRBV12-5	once	TGTGCTAGTGGTATGATACCCTTAGGACAGGGCAATGAGCAGTTCTTC	CASGMIPLGQGNEQFF
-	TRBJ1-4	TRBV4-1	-	TGCGCCAGCAGCCAATTGAATAATGAAAAACTGTTTTTT	CASSQLNNEKLFF
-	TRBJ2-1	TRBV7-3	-	TGTGCCAGCAGCTTAGACGGGGGCGCAAATAATGAGCAGTTCTTC	CASSLDGGANNEQFF
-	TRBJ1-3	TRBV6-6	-	TGTGCCAGCGCCACCCCACGGTCTGGAAACACCATATATTTT	CASATPRSGNTIYF
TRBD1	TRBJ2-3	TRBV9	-	TGTGCCAGCAGCGCGGGACAGCCAAGCACAGATACGCAGTATTTT	CASSAGQPSTDTQYF
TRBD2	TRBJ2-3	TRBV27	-	TGTGCCAGCAGTGCGCCCGGGACTACCGCAGATACGCAGTATTTT	CASSAPGTTADTQYF
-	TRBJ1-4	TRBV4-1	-	TGCGCCAGCAGCCACTCTCTGGGGAGCCGTAATGAAAAACTGTTTTTT	CASSHSLGSRNEKLFF
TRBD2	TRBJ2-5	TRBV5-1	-	TGCGCCAGCAGCTCCCTCGGGGGGACTAGCGGAAACAAAGAGACCCAGTACTTC	CASSSLGGTSGNKETQYF
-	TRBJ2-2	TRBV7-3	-	TGTGCCAGCAGCCCAAGCCCCGGGGAGCTGTTTTTT	CASSPSPGELFF